This passage covers 22 T cell receptor beta chains from one sample sequenced in a study of CD8 T cells in ankylosing spondylitis (dated by TCRdb to the late 2010s). Findings and caveats that apply to the study as a whole: Blood from ankylosing spondylitis patients appeared to be characterized by a TCR beta motif made up of several highly homologous amino acid variants.

To prepare the library, 5' RACE was applied. Sequencing took place on an Illumina HiSeq 2500. In TCRdb, the public reads were trimmed at Q25 with fastp and aligned with MiXCR, with productive beta chains retained. Each entry is one CDR3 protein sequence, shown with its most common DNA and genes. Present in this sample are some 400,000 distinct CDR3 sequences, around 22% of which were seen just once. The ten largest account for roughly a sixth of the sample. Their antigens remain unidentified. The sample comprised blood, either unsorted or a sorted T cell fraction (not recorded which). Receptors originate from a male donor with ankylosing spondylitis.

The rearrangement uses TRBV20-1 and TRBJ2-1; unclear D gene. The CDR3 sequence is 14 residues long. The germline gives CDR1 DFQATT, CDR2 SNEGSKA (reference sequence). The ends were cut back, 5 bases at V and 0 bases at J, with 11 bases in the middle. The CDR3 here is CSAENWSSYNEQFF. DNA for the CDR3: TGCAGTGCTGAGAATTGGAGCTCCTACAATGAGCAGTTCTTC.

The chain joins TRBV6-1 to TRBJ2-2, with 11 nucleotides matching TRBD1. CDR1 and CDR2 from the germline V gene are MNHNS and SASEGT. V lost 7 bases and J lost 5; bases outside the gene matches: 9. The CDR3 contains 16 residues. CDR3 sequence: CASNGQGAPGTGELFF. Here the CDR3 DNA reads TGTGCCAGCAACGGACAGGGGGCGCCGGGAACCGGGGAGCTGTTTTTT.

To note about this clonotype: This may stem from a read error, because a much larger clone lies one nucleotide away. The J gene is TRBJ2-1, the V gene TRBV9; D call uncertain. The CDR3 covers 11 residues. V was trimmed by 0 bases and J by 8 bases, leaving 3 bases between them. Per germline, CDR1 SGDLS and CDR2 YYNGEE. In DNA, the CDR3 is TGTGCCAGCAGCGTAGTAGATGAGCAGTTCTTC. Translating gives CASSVVDEQFF.

This clonotype was counted a few times. The gene calls are TRBV7-2 and TRBJ2-7; maybe TRBD2 (6 bases). Per germline, CDR1 SGHTA and CDR2 FQGNSA. This CDR3 region has 15 residues. Trimming took off 5 bases at V and 1 base at J, with 15 bases between the two ends. This CDR3 reads CASSPSAGRSYEQYF. The CDR3 nucleotides read TGTGCCAGCAGCCCCTCGGCGGGACGGTCCTACGAGCAGTACTTC.

This sequence joins TRBV15 and TRBJ2-2; D is perhaps TRBD1 (6 bases). Germline CDR1 is LNHNV and CDR2 is YYDKDF (reference sequence). This CDR3 is 16 amino acids long. Trimming removed 1 base from V and 4 bases from J, with 13 bases in between. The CDR3 here is CATSRGQGLGTGELFF. Written as DNA, the CDR3 is TGTGCCACCAGCAGAGGCCAGGGGCTGGGCACCGGGGAGCTGTTTTTT.

The sample holds one count of this clonotype. A much larger clone sits a single nucleotide away, making a read error possible. The chain recombines TRBV18 with TRBJ2-1; 10 nucleotides agree with TRBD2. There are 18 residues in the CDR3. The ends lost 6 bases at V and 2 bases at J; junction bases unmatched: 13. Germline V gene data show CDR1 as KGHSH and CDR2 as LQKENI. The CDR3 here is CASSQVASGSGPYNEQFF. As DNA, the CDR3 is TGTGCCAGCTCCCAGGTGGCTAGCGGGAGCGGCCCCTACAATGAGCAGTTCTTC.

The chain recombines TRBV12-3 or TRBV12-4 with TRBJ1-1; no firm D call. Trimming removed 5 bases from V and 3 bases from J, with 10 bases in between. There are 13 residues in the CDR3. CDR3 DNA: TGTGCCAGCAGTAGAACCCGGGACACTGAAGCTTTCTTT. The encoded protein is CASSRTRDTEAFF.

This clonotype was counted a single time. Possible read error: a much larger clone is one base away. This chain links TRBV5-1 with TRBJ2-1; TRBD1 matches at 10 bases. Germline V gene sequence: CDR1 SGHRS, CDR2 YFSETQ. There are 15 residues in the CDR3. This chain's CDR3 is CASSLGTGAYNGQFF. In DNA, the CDR3 is TGCGCCAGCAGCTTAGGGACAGGGGCCTACAATGGGCAGTTCTTC.

This clonotype was observed a handful of times. The V call is TRBV4-2, the J call TRBJ2-3; 8 nucleotides match TRBD2. V lost 7 bases and J lost 2; bases outside the gene matches: 11. Germline V gene data show CDR1 as LGHNA and CDR2 as YNFKEQ. The CDR3 extends over 16 amino acids. The CDR3 is CASNPGLAGFTDTQYF. CDR3 DNA sequence: TGTGCCAGCAACCCCGGGTTAGCGGGGTTCACAGATACGCAGTATTTT.

This clonotype was seen ten or more times. The V call is TRBV12-3 or TRBV12-4, the J call TRBJ2-1, with 9 bases that match TRBD2. The V and J ends lost 5 bases and 2 bases, in that order; junction bases with no gene match: 4. The CDR3 totals 15 residues. In nucleotides, the CDR3 is TGTGCCAGCAGTCTGATAGCGGGGGCCTACAATGAGCAGTTCTTC. Protein sequence: CASSLIAGAYNEQFF.

This clonotype was recorded a few times. The genes are TRBV29-1 and TRBJ2-5; D not certain. V dropped 2 bases and J dropped 4 bases, with 5 bases sitting between them. The CDR3 has 11 residues. Germline lookup yields CDR1 SQVTM and CDR2 ANQGSEA. DNA of the CDR3: TGCAGCGTTGAACGGATAGAGACCCAGTACTTC. Translation gives CSVERIETQYF. The full variable domain, completed using reference TRBV29-1 and TRBJ2-5, is SAVISQKPSRDICQRGTSLTIQCQVDSQVTMMFWYRQQPGQSLTLIATANQGSEATYESGFVIDKFPISRPNLTFSTLTVSNMSPEDSSIYLCSVERIETQYFGPGTRLLVL.

This chain joins TRBV18 and TRBJ2-7; D possibly corresponds to TRBD1 (5 bases). The germline CDR1 and CDR2 sequences are KGHSH and LQKENI. Trimming pared 2 bases from V and 2 bases from J, leaving 10 bases between. The CDR3 has 14 amino acids. The CDR3 sequence is CASSPEDNPYEQYF. DNA of the CDR3: TGTGCCAGCTCACCAGAGGACAACCCCTACGAGCAGTACTTC.

V usage is TRBV6-4 and J usage is TRBJ1-2; perhaps TRBD1 as D (5 bases). Germline V gene data show CDR1 as MRHNA and CDR2 as SNTAGT. Trimming stripped 6 bases from V and 8 bases from J, with 16 bases between. CDR3 length: 13 residues. Written as DNA, the CDR3 is TGTGCCAGCAGCCCTCGTCAGGGAAGAGGCTACACCTTC. Translated, it gives CASSPRQGRGYTF.

The chain uses TRBV20-1 and TRBJ1-2, with TRBD1 matching 8 bases. The V gene's germline CDR1 is DFQATT and CDR2 SNEGSKA (reference sequence). Trimming removed 6 bases from V and 3 bases from J; junction bases left unmatched: 6. The CDR3 runs to 13 residues. The CDR3 reads CSARTGRDYGYTF. CDR3 nucleotides: TGCAGTGCCAGGACAGGGAGGGACTATGGCTACACCTTC.

This clonotype was seen ten or more times. The J gene is TRBJ2-7, the V gene TRBV29-1, with D possibly being TRBD1 (5 bases). The CDR3 covers 11 residues. V lost 7 bases and J lost 2, with 9 bases in between. CDR1 and CDR2 (germline): SQVTM, ANQGSEA. The CDR3 here is CSAQQAYEQYF. DNA of the CDR3: TGCAGCGCACAACAGGCCTACGAGCAGTACTTC.

This clonotype has only a few counts. This chain links TRBV20-1 with TRBJ2-2; the match to TRBD1 covers 8 bases. Per the germline V gene, CDR1 is DFQATT and CDR2 is SNEGSKA (reference sequence). V was clipped by 6 bases and J by 2 bases; unmatched bases: 5. CDR3 length: 14 residues. The CDR3 DNA is TGCAGTGCGGCTCAGGGGGCAAACACCGGGGAGCTGTTTTTT. Translated, it gives CSAAQGANTGELFF.

The V gene is TRBV24-1, the J gene TRBJ2-5; 11 bases agree with TRBD2. CDR1 and CDR2 (germline): KGHDR, SFDVKD. This CDR3 has 14 residues. J was trimmed by 2 bases and V by 9 bases; bases with no gene match: 4. The chain's CDR3 is CATAGTSGQETQYF. CDR3 coding DNA: TGTGCCACCGCTGGGACTAGCGGACAAGAGACCCAGTACTTC.

This rearrangement joins TRBV29-1 to TRBJ2-1; 8 bases fit TRBD2. The trim removed 5 bases at V and 4 bases at J, leaving 16 bases unmatched. This CDR3 spans 17 amino acids. The V gene's germline CDR1 is SQVTM and CDR2 ANQGSEA. The CDR3 DNA sequence: TGCAGCGTTTCGCCGCCCCTACTAGCGGACCCTTACAATGAGCAGTTCTTC. Residues: CSVSPPLLADPYNEQFF.

This chain links TRBV9 with TRBJ1-5, with D uncertain. Trimming left V 0 bases short and J 2 bases short, with 9 bases between. The CDR3 sequence is 15 residues long. Germline V lookup: CDR1 SGDLS, CDR2 YYNGEE. The chain's CDR3 is CASSVDEGGNQPQHF. As DNA, the CDR3 is TGTGCCAGCAGCGTAGATGAGGGTGGCAATCAGCCCCAGCATTTT.

This clonotype was detected once. The chain employs TRBV18 and TRBJ2-7; 11 nucleotides match TRBD2. This CDR3 has 15 residues. The junction had 3 bases not matched to a gene; V was cut back by 5 bases and J by 0 bases. CDR1 KGHSH and CDR2 LQKENI come from the germline V gene. In nucleotides, the CDR3 is TGTGCCAGCTCAAAGGGACTAGCGGACTCCTACGAGCAGTACTTC. Protein product: CASSKGLADSYEQYF. The complete variable domain, with remaining parts taken from reference TRBV18 and TRBJ2-7, reads NAGVMQNPRHLVRRRGQEARLRCSPMKGHSHVYWYRQLPEEGLKFMVYLQKENIIDESGMPKERFSAEFPKEGPSILRIQQVVRGDSAAYFCASSKGLADSYEQYFGPGTRLTVT.

This clonotype was found a few times. The chain joins TRBV20-1 to TRBJ2-7; 7 bases fit TRBD2. The CDR3 covers 14 residues. Germline assignment: CDR1 DFQATT and CDR2 SNEGSKA (reference sequence). The J segment lost 7 bases and the V segment lost 6 bases, leaving 15 bases of the junction unmatched. The CDR3 spells CSAPPGGAHGEQYF. Here the CDR3 DNA reads TGCAGTGCCCCCCCGGGAGGCGCCCATGGAGAGCAGTACTTC.

The chain joins TRBV7-9 to TRBJ2-3, with a weak D call TRBD1 (6 bases). The ends were cut back, 1 base at V and 6 bases at J, with 11 bases in the middle. This CDR3 comprises 14 residues. Germline V gene lookup returns CDR1 SEHNR and CDR2 FQNEAQ (reference sequence). DNA of the CDR3: TGTGCCAGCAGCTTAGAAGGGACAATGGATACGCAGTATTTT. It translates to CASSLEGTMDTQYF. Full variable domain (remainder filled in from reference TRBV7-9 and TRBJ2-3): DTGVSQNPRHKITKRGQNVTFRCDPISEHNRLYWYRQTLGQGPEFLTYFQNEAQLEKSRLLSDRFSAERPKGSFSTLEIQRTEQGDSAMYLCASSLEGTMDTQYFGPGTRLTVL.